Presented here are 10 T cell receptor beta chains from one specimen sequenced in a study of shared clonotypes between healthy human individuals. Sequencing was performed with immunoSEQ multiplex PCR; in TCRdb, only in-frame clones are kept and a portion is missing. This sample has approximately 2,000,000 clones, with about 94% found just once. It was CD45RO-negative cells, positively selected for CCR7, that made up naive CD8 cells, with terminally differentiated effector memory CD45RA+ cells excluded. The sequenced sample consisted of naive CD8+ T cells from PBMCs. The receptors shown here come from a man aged 18 to 35 in good health. Some clones in this sample may be carry-over from other donors' samples.

The chain has TRBV15 and TRBJ2-2; the D is unclear. V was cut by 0 bases and J by 6 bases, with 5 bases left in between. The length of the CDR3 is 13 residues. Per germline, CDR1 LNHNV and CDR2 YYDKDF (reference sequence). The DNA for the CDR3 is TGTGCCACCAGCAGAGATTGGTCCGGGGAGCTGTTTTTT. It translates to CATSRDWSGELFF. Full variable domain (outside the CDR3, taken from reference TRBV15 and TRBJ2-2): DAMVIQNPRYQVTQFGKPVTLSCSQTLNHNVMYWYQQKSSQAPKLLFHYYDKDFNNEADTPDNFQSRRPNTSFCFLDIRSPGLGDTAMYLCATSRDWSGELFFGEGSRLTVL.

The V gene is TRBV5-3, the J gene TRBJ2-4, with unresolved D. TRBV5-3 is filed as an ORF, its function uncertain. Trimming shortened V by 5 bases and J by 1 base, and 10 bases separated the two germline ends. This CDR3 comprises 14 residues. In DNA, the CDR3 is TGTGCCAGAAGTTTCTCCGCGGCCAAAAACATTCAGTACTTC. As protein: CARSFSAAKNIQYF.

Concerning this clone itself: The same CDR3 also results from other DNA sequences found in this sample. This rearrangement joins TRBV29-1 to TRBJ1-1, with D possibly being TRBD1 (6 bases). The CDR3 extends over 14 amino acids. V lost 4 bases and J 11 bases, leaving 23 bases between the germline ends. Germline V gene sequence: CDR1 SQVTM, CDR2 ANQGSEA. DNA of the CDR3: TGCAGCGTTGGGGCAGGGGTAGTTCAGGGAGGGGCTTTCTTT. Encoded protein: CSVGAGVVQGGAFF.

This sequence joins TRBV2 and TRBJ2-5; TRBD1 matches at 8 bases. J was trimmed by 2 bases and V by 6 bases; bases with no gene match: 8. Germline CDR1 is SNHLY and CDR2 is FYNNEI. The length of the CDR3 is 15 residues. CDR3 residues: CASRETGGRQETQYF. In DNA, the CDR3 is TGTGCCAGCAGGGAAACAGGGGGTCGTCAAGAGACCCAGTACTTC.

V is TRBV4-1 and J is TRBJ2-5; 7 positions match TRBD1. The CDR3 has 16 residues. The J segment lost 2 bases and the V segment lost 1 base, leaving 7 bases of the junction unmatched. The V gene's germline CDR1 is MGHRA and CDR2 YSYEKL. CDR3 loop: CASSQGRGKIQETQYF. CDR3 nucleotide sequence: TGCGCCAGCAGCCAAGGCAGGGGGAAAATTCAAGAGACCCAGTACTTC.

Concerning this clone itself: Within the sample, other DNA sequences also encode this same CDR3. The V call is TRBV28, the J call TRBJ2-7; D is perhaps TRBD1 or TRBD2 (5 bases each). Trimming took off 3 bases at V and 6 bases at J, with 6 bases between the two ends. CDR1 is MDHEN and CDR2 is SYDVKM in the germline V gene. This CDR3 has 11 residues. CDR3 DNA: TGTGCCAGCAGTTTTGGGGGCGAGCAGTACTTC. Translation: CASSFGGEQYF.

This clone appeared a few times. Additional DNA sequences in this sample encode the identical CDR3. The chain is built from TRBV9 and TRBJ2-7; D uncertain. This CDR3 is built from 13 residues. Trimming pared 0 bases from V and 2 bases from J, leaving 6 bases between. CDR1 is SGDLS and CDR2 is YYNGEE in the germline V gene. CDR3 in amino acids: CASSVGTTYEQYF. CDR3 DNA sequence: TGTGCCAGCAGCGTAGGGACGACCTACGAGCAGTACTTC.

The chain employs TRBV27 and TRBJ2-2, with D perhaps given as TRBD1 or TRBD2 (6 bases each). Looked up from germline, CDR1 is MNHEY and CDR2 is SMNVEV (reference sequence). The CDR3 has 11 residues. V was clipped by 8 bases and J by 11 bases, with 12 bases between them. This CDR3 reads CASARGTELFF. The CDR3 nucleotides read TGTGCCAGCGCGAGGGGGACTGAGCTGTTTTTT.

The chain couples TRBV5-1 to TRBJ2-1; the D gene is possibly TRBD1 (6 bases). Trimming took off 3 bases at V and 2 bases at J, with 12 bases between the two ends. This CDR3 region has 15 residues. Germline CDR1 is SGHRS and CDR2 is YFSETQ. CDR3 sequence: CASSSGTNTYNEQFF. The CDR3 DNA sequence: TGCGCCAGCAGCTCCGGGACAAACACCTACAATGAGCAGTTCTTC.

J is TRBJ2-5 and V is TRBV10-3; D perhaps matches TRBD2 (5 bases). Germline CDR1 and CDR2: ENHRY and SYGVKD. Trimming shortened V by 6 bases and J by 5 bases, and 13 bases separated the two germline ends. CDR3 length: 13 residues. The DNA of the CDR3 is TGTGCCATCAGGGACTCCACCGCGGAGACCCAGTACTTC. This gives the protein CAIRDSTAETQYF.